The present entry profiles one T cell receptor (beta chain) with its context. Its antigen remains undetermined. No much larger clone is present one base from it, and per-base qualities are unavailable. Other nucleotide sequences from this sample produce the same CDR3. The data derive from a study of blood T cell repertoires in COVID-19 (dated by TCRdb to between 2020 and 2021). About the study as a whole: Samples covering the acute and convalescent phases of COVID-19 were provided by collaborators in the United States, Italy and Spain. Subjects who had been exposed to COVID-19, were actively infected with it, or had recovered from it provided the deeply sampled blood TCRbeta repertoires that made up the dataset. A de-identified subject ID, COVID-19 status, age in years and sex were almost always included in the sample metadata. The repertoires were released in a freely available public database intended as a resource for research on the immune response to SARS-CoV-2. The material from the prospective study consisted of cDNA or gDNA derived from T cells, B-cell-depleted T cells, or PBMCs. Samples came from the ongoing ImmuneRACE study (first 160 participants) plus 1,254 subjects from 6 global collaborators. Where available, HLA class I and class II types were obtained from metadata supplied by the sample provider rather than from assay-based typing. Broad study findings and their caveats: Clinical and demographic metadata were provided uncurated, with the amount varying by source and participant.

Each collaborating institution followed its own protocols to collect whole blood in K2EDTA tubes. Collaborator samples were shipped for TCRbeta analysis as frozen whole blood, isolated PBMCs, or DNA extracted from either sample type. The immunoSEQ Assay, a bias-controlled multiplex PCR, was used to amplify TCRbeta CDR3 regions from genomic DNA. Under the source paper's analysis protocol: The number of nucleated cells in each sample was estimated from the amplification of reference gene primers within the assay. To quantify the absolute abundance of each unique TCRbeta CDR3 rearrangement, sequence reads were collapsed and filtered. For each sample, productive Simpson clonality was calculated by taking the square root of Simpson's diversity index across productive rearrangements. TCRdb holds this immuneACCESS table with in-frame rearrangements only. Some clones are missing; in checked studies, unresolved V genes explain under half, and the rest has no known cause. The DNA was the basis for D and trimming; V, J and clone size are from that table. For this sample there are 250,000 or so clones; 82% appear just once. Around 3.5% of the sample is in the top ten clones.

The sample taken for sequencing was peripheral blood. This TCR derives from a woman in her late teens or twenties with acute or convalescent COVID-19.

The encoded CDR3 is CASSFRGRAYEQYF. The sequence in DNA is TGTGCCAGCAGTTTTCGAGGGAGGGCCTACGAGCAGTACTTC. This chain is built from TRBV28 and TRBJ2-7; TRBD2 lines up with 7 middle nucleotides. Reading the germline V gene gives CDR1 MDHEN and CDR2 SYDVKM. Compared with germline, V lacks 3 bases and J lacks 2 bases; bases without a gene match: 4. The CDR3 spans 14 residues, from the cysteine through the phenylalanine. The only DNA kept is the CDR3, 42 bases in frame from the first base.